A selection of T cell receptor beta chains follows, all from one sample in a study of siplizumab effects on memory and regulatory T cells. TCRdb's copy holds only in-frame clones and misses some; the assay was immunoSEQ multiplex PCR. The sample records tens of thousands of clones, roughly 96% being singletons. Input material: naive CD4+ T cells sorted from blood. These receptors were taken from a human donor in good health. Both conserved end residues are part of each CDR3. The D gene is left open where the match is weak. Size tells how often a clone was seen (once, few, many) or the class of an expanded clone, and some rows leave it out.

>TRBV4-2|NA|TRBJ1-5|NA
TGTGCCAGCAGCCAAGACAGGGTCAATCAGCCCCAGCATTTT
CASSQDRVNQPQHF
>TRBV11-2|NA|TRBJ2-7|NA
TGTGCCAGCAGCTTTCTATCCCAAAGAGGCGGCGGGGCGGAGCAGTACTTC
CASSFLSQRGGGAEQYF
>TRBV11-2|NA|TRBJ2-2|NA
TGTGCCAGCAGCCCCCTGGGGGGGGCTTCCGGGGAGCTGTTTTTT
CASSPLGGASGELFF
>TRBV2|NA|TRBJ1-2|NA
TGTGCCAGCAGTGGCGCAGGGTTCTATGGCTACACCTTC
CASSGAGFYGYTF
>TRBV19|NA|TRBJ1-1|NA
TGTGCCAGTAGTATAGGTTACACGTCGAACACTGAAGCTTTCTTT
CASSIGYTSNTEAFF
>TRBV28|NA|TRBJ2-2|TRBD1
TGTGCCAGCGGCTCGACAGGGCCAAACACCGGGGAGCTGTTTTTT
CASGSTGPNTGELFF
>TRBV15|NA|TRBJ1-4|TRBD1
TGTGCCACCAGCAGAGGACAGGGGAATGAAAAACTGTTTTTT
CATSRGQGNEKLFF
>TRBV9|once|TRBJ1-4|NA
TGTGCCAGCAGCTTGAGACAGACGAATGAAAAACTGTTTTTT
CASSLRQTNEKLFF
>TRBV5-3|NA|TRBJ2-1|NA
TGTGCCAGAAGCTTAGCCCGGGACAAGGACAATGAGCAGTTCTTC
CARSLARDKDNEQFF
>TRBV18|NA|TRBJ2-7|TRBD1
TGTGCCAGCTCACCACCGGACAGGATCTTCGAGCAGTACTTC
CASSPPDRIFEQYF
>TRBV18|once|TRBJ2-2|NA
TGTGCCAGCTCACTGGTGACAGCTTCGAACACCGGGGAGCTGTTTTTT
CASSLVTASNTGELFF
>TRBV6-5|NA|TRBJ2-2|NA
TGTGCCAGCAGTCTGGACACCGGGGAGCTGTTTTTT
CASSLDTGELFF
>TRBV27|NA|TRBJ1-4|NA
TGTGCCAGCAGTACAGGGCAGGAAAAACTGTTTTTT
CASSTGQEKLFF
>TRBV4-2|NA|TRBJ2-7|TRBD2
TGTGCCAGCAGCCAAGTTAGTACTAGCGGCAGCTCCTACGAGCAGTACTTC
CASSQVSTSGSSYEQYF
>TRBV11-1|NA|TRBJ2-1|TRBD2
TGTGCCAGCAGCTCGACTAGCGGGGGAAGCGCCTACAATGAGCAGTTCTTC
CASSSTSGGSAYNEQFF
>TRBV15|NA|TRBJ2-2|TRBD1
TGTGCCACCAGCAGCCGGGACAGGCCCACCGGGGAGCTGTTTTTT
CATSSRDRPTGELFF
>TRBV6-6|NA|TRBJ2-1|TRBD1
TGTGCCAGCAGTAAGGGCCAGGGGGCAACCTACAATGAGCAGTTCTTC
CASSKGQGATYNEQFF
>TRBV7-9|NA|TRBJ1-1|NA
TGTGCCAGCAGCTTAGCGCTCACTGAAGCTTTCTTT
CASSLALTEAFF
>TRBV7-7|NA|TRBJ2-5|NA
TGTGCCAGCAGCCCGACTGGGACGGGAAACCAAGAGACCCAGTACTTC
CASSPTGTGNQETQYF
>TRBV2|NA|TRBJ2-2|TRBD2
TGTGCCAGCAGGTCATCGTCGGGGGGTACTGGGGAGCTGTTTTTT
CASRSSSGGTGELFF
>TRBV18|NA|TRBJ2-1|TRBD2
TGTGCCAGCTCACCACTAGCGGGGGGAGGAGGTGAGCAGTTCTTC
CASSPLAGGGGEQFF
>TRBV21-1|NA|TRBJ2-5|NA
TGTGCCAGCAGCAAAGGGGATAGCGGGGGGCCAGAGACCCAGTACTTC
CASSKGDSGGPETQYF
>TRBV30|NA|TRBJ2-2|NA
TGTGCCAGGGAGGGGAGGGGGACCGGGGAGCTGTTTTTT
CAREGRGTGELFF
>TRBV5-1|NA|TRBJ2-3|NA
TGCGCCAGCAGCTTGGAGGGGCCCACAGATACGCAGTATTTT
CASSLEGPTDTQYF
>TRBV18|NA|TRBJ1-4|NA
TGTGCCAGCTCATTAACGTCCCAGGGGATGTCGGGTGAAAAACTGTTTTTT
CASSLTSQGMSGEKLFF
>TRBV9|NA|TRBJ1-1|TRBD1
TGTGCCAGCAGCTCACCCTTTAGAGGGGCGGGACAGGGGGTCGCTGAAGCTTTCTTT
CASSSPFRGAGQGVAEAFF
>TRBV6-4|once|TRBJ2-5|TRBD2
TGTGCCAGCTCCGGGACTAGCGCCCCAGGGGAGACCCAGTACTTC
CASSGTSAPGETQYF
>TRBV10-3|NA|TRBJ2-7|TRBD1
TGTGCCATCAGTGAGACCGGGACAGGGGCCTACGAGCAGTACTTC
CAISETGTGAYEQYF
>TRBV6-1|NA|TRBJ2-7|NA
TGTGCCAGCGGTCGGCGGGTCGAGCAGTACTTC
CASGRRVEQYF
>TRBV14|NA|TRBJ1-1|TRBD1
TGTGCCAGCAGCCTATCCGGGACAGCGAACACTGAAGCTTTCTTT
CASSLSGTANTEAFF
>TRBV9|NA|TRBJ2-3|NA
TGTGCCAGCAGCGCCCCAGACAGGCGGCGAGATACGCAGTATTTT
CASSAPDRRRDTQYF
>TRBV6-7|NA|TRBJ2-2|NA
TGTGCCAGCAGTTACTCGTGGGGAGGAACCGGGGAGCTGTTTTTT
CASSYSWGGTGELFF
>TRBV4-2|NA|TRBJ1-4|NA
TGTGCCAGCAGCCCTTCTGTATCGACCCCCGAGAAACTGTTTTTT
CASSPSVSTPEKLFF